This T cell receptor beta chain came from a study of blood T cell repertoires in COVID-19. In the study overall: Nucleic acid was either cDNA or gDNA, and it came from T cells, B-cell-depleted T cells, or PBMCs.

Source study methods: How many nucleated cells were present was estimated from reference gene primer amplification. Sequenced by immunoSEQ multiplex PCR; TCRdb stores in-frame clones only, minus some. For V, J and clone size, that table is used; D and trimming come from the DNA. The table lists about 500,000 clones, about 88% of them singletons, with 0.9% in the top ten. Germline V gives CDR1 MNHEY, CDR2 SMNVEV (reference sequence). After removal of 6 bases from V and 0 bases from J, the junction contained 2 bases not matched to a gene. This CDR3 has 14 residues. The sample holds one count of this clone. The Seattle patients joined while their infection was active and were tracked longitudinally afterward.

The chain is built from TRBV27 and TRBJ2-3, with 8 bases matching TRBD2. This sequence was found in a man aged 18-30 years with COVID-19, enrolled during active disease. Sequencing was performed on peripheral blood. The CDR3 DNA sequence: TGTGCCAGCAGGGGACTAGGAAGCACAGATACGCAGTATTTT. Translated: CASRGLGSTDTQYF.